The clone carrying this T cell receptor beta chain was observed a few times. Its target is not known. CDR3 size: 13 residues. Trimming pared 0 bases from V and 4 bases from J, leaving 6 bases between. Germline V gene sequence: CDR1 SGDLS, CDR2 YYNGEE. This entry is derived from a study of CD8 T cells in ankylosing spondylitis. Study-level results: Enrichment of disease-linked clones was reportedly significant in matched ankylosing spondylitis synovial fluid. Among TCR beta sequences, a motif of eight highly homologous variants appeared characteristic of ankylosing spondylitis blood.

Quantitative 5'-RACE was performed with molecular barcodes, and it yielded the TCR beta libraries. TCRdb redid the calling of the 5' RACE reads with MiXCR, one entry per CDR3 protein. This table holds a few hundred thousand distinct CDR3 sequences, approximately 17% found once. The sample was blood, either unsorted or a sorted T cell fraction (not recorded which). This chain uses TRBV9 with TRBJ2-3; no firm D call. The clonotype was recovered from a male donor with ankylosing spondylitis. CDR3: CASSVGLPDTQYF. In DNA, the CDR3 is TGTGCCAGCAGCGTAGGACTTCCAGATACGCAGTATTTT.